The present entry profiles one T cell receptor (beta chain) with its context. What it recognizes is unknown. This sample is part of a study of shared clonotypes between healthy human individuals. The wider study: For every donor, three CD4 naive, three CD4 memory, two CD8 naive and one CD8 memory plates were used.

Study observations and caveats: Few donors limited the genetic and exposure-history diversity represented. Larger estimated richness was generally seen in naive subsets than in memory subsets.

The CDR3 runs 18 residues. The germline CDR1 and CDR2 sequences are SGHTA and FQGNSA. V dropped 3 bases and J dropped 6; count of bases not matched to a gene: 14. Clones were sequenced by immunoSEQ multiplex PCR, and TCRdb holds only the in-frame ones, with some missing. The sample yields approximately 700,000 clones, roughly 72% seen once. What was sequenced was memory CD4+ T cells sorted from blood. Subset specified: CD45RA-negative fraction. This sequence joins TRBV7-2 and TRBJ2-2; 9 bases agree with TRBD2. This TCR derives from a woman under 40 in good health. CDR3 nucleotide sequence: TGTGCCAGCAGCTTGGCTAGCGGGATTGTGGTCGAATCCGGGGAGCTGTTTTTT. It yields the protein CASSLASGIVVESGELFF.